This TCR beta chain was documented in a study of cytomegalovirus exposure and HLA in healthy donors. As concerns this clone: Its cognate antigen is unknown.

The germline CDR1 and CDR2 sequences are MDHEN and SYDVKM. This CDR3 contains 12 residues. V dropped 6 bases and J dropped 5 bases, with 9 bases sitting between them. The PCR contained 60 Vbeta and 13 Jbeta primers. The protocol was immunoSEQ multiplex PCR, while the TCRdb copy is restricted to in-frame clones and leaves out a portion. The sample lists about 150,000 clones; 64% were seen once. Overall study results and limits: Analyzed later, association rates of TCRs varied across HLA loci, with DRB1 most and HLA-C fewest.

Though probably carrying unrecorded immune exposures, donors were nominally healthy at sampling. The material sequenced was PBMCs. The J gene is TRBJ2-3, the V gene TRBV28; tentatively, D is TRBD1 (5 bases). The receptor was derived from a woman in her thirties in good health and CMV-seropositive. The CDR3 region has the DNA TGTGCCAGCAGAGGACAAAAAGATACGCAGTATTTT. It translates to CASRGQKDTQYF.